These 5 T cell receptor beta chains were all obtained from the same sample, sequenced in a study of T cells in tumors after PD-1 blockade. Some clones are missing from TCRdb's copy, which holds only in-frame ones; the method was immunoSEQ multiplex PCR. The repertoire has 20,000 to 30,000 clones, roughly four fifths of them found once; the top ten carry 12%. Sequenced here: PBMCs, sampled after anti-PD-1 treatment. The receptors derive from a human donor with basal cell carcinoma.

CDR3 sequence: CSGGRTGVWDTQYF. The CDR3 DNA reads as TGCAGCGGGGGTAGAACAGGGGTCTGGGATACGCAGTATTTT. V is TRBV29-1 and J is TRBJ2-3, with 7 bases lining up with TRBD1. The V segment lost 7 bases and the J segment 6 bases; nucleotides outside the gene matches: 13. Looked up from germline, CDR1 is SQVTM and CDR2 is ANQGSEA. This CDR3 region has 14 residues.

V is TRBV30 and J is TRBJ1-2; unclear D gene. The V end was cut by 5 bases, the J end by 4 bases, with 17 bases between. Germline CDR1 is GTSNPN and CDR2 is SVGIG (reference sequence). CDR3 length: 14 residues. CDR3 sequence reads: CAWDPLEIGYGYTF. The CDR3 DNA follows: TGTGCCTGGGACCCCCTAGAGATCGGCTATGGCTACACCTTC.

The chain is built from TRBV9 and TRBJ2-2; 9 nucleotides line up with TRBD2. The CDR3 contains 17 residues. V gave up 0 bases and J gave up 6 bases; unmatched junction bases: 9. Germline V CDR1 and CDR2: SGDLS, YYNGEE. The CDR3 sequence: CASSVVAGGHKAGELFF. Written as DNA, the CDR3 is TGTGCCAGCAGCGTAGTTGCGGGGGGGCACAAGGCCGGGGAGCTGTTTTTT.

The rearrangement uses TRBV20-1 and TRBJ2-3; D not certain. The CDR3 is made up of 11 amino acids. Germline V CDR1 and CDR2: DFQATT, SNEGSKA (reference sequence). Trimming pared 0 bases from V and 7 bases from J, leaving 5 bases between. As DNA, the CDR3 is TGCAGTGCTAGAGAAGATTATACGCAGTATTTT. Translated, it gives CSAREDYTQYF.

V is TRBV7-9 and J is TRBJ1-2, with D maybe TRBD1 (5 bases). In germline, CDR1 is SEHNR, CDR2 FQNEAQ (reference sequence). The CDR3 contains 13 residues. V shed 0 bases and J shed 6 bases, with 8 bases lying between them. CDR3 in DNA: TGTGCCAGCAGCTTAGCGGGGGTGCATGGCTACACCTTC. It translates to CASSLAGVHGYTF. The whole variable domain, filled in from reference TRBV7-9 and TRBJ1-2, reads DTGVSQNPRHKITKRGQNVTFRCDPISEHNRLYWYRQTLGQGPEFLTYFQNEAQLEKSRLLSDRFSAERPKGSFSTLEIQRTEQGDSAMYLCASSLAGVHGYTFGSGTRLTVV.